This T cell receptor (beta chain) was found in a study of OX40 agonist ivuxolimab in advanced cancers. Looked up from germline, CDR1 is SEHNR and CDR2 is FQNEAQ (reference sequence). The CDR3 covers 14 residues. V was shortened by 6 bases and J by 3 bases, with 14 bases between the two germline ends. Produced via immunoSEQ multiplex PCR; TCRdb's table is partial and in-frame only. The sample contains 71,000 or so clones, around 81% of which appear only once. The study, taken as a whole, reports: Clonal expansion from baseline to week 6 occurred in both CD4+ and CD8+ T cells.

Concerning this clone itself: Its antigen is currently unknown.

The source material was CD4+ or CD8+ T cells sorted from blood, sampled in a trial of the OX40 agonist ivuxolimab. The source is an adult with an advanced solid tumor such as melanoma, head and neck, liver or kidney cancer. The chain combines TRBV7-9 with TRBJ1-1; D perhaps matches TRBD1 (5 bases). This chain's CDR3 is CASRFDRGHTEAFF. The CDR3 DNA is TGTGCCAGCAGATTCGATCGGGGCCACACTGAAGCTTTCTTT.